This T cell receptor (beta chain) is from a study of blood T cell repertoires in COVID-19. Study in general: From the United States, Italy and Spain came samples of acute and convalescent COVID-19. Sample material is recorded as cDNA or gDNA derived from T cells, B-cell-depleted T cells, or PBMCs.

The CDR3 runs to 14 residues. Germline CDR1 reads MNHEY; CDR2 reads SVGEGT. V lost 4 bases to trimming and J lost 3 bases, with 13 bases between them. Original data processing: For nucleated cells, counts were estimated from reference gene primer amplification. Assay: immunoSEQ multiplex PCR; the TCRdb copy retains only in-frame clones and omits some. D and trimming come from the DNA, and the V and J calls and clone size come from that table. Among hundreds of thousands of clones listed, 88% were seen once. The clonotype was recovered from a woman aged 25 to 45 who had recovered from COVID-19. The rearrangement joins TRBV6-2 or TRBV6-3 to TRBJ2-7, with D perhaps TRBD2 (5 bases). The material sequenced was peripheral blood. The CDR3: CASSSSSGSYEQYF. CDR3 nucleotide sequence: TGTGCCAGCAGTTCGTCTAGTGGGAGCTACGAGCAGTACTTC.